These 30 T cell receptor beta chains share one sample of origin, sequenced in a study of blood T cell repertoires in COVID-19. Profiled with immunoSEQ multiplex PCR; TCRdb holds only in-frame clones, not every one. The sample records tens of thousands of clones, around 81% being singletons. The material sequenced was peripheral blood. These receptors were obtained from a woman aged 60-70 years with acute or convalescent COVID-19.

CDR3 residues: CASSQEVGTSGGLLHYEQYF. CDR3 bases: TGCGCCAGCAGCCAAGAGGTCGGGACTAGCGGGGGACTACTACACTACGAGCAGTACTTC. V gene TRBV4-1 combines with J gene TRBJ2-7; TRBD2 agrees at 14 bases. The V and J ends lost 0 bases and 3 bases, in that order; junction bases with no gene match: 13. Germline V lookup: CDR1 MGHRA, CDR2 YSYEKL. The CDR3 length is 20 residues.

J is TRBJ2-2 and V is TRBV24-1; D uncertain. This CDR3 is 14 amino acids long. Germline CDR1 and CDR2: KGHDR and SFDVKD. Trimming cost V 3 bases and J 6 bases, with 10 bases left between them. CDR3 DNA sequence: TGTGCCACCAGTGATCCACAGAGTGCCGGGGAGCTGTTTTTT. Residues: CATSDPQSAGELFF.

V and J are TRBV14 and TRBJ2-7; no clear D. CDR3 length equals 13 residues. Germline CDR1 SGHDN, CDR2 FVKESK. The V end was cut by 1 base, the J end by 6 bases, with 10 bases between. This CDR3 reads CASSQVYESEQYF. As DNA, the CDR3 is TGTGCCAGCAGCCAAGTATACGAGAGCGAGCAGTACTTC.

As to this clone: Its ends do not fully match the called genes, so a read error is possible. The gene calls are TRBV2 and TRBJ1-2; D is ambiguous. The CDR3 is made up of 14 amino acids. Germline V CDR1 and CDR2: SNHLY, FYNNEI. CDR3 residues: CASTENSNSRGYTF. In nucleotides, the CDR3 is TGTGCCAGCACTGAAAATTCGAACAGCCGAGGCTACACCTTC.

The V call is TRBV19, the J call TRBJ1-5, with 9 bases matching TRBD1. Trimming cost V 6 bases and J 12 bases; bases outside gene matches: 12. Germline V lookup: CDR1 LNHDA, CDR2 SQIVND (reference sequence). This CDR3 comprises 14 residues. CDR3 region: CASRSPGQGFLQHF. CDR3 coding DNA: TGTGCCAGTAGGTCTCCGGGACAGGGTTTCCTCCAGCATTTT.

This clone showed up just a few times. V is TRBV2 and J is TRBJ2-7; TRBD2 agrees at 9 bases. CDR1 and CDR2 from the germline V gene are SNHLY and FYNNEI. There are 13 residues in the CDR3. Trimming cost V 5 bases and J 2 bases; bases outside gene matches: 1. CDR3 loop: CASSRGGAYEQYF. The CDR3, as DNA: TGTGCCAGCAGTCGCGGGGGGGCCTACGAGCAGTACTTC. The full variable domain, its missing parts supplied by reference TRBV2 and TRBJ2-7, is EPEVTQTPSHQVTQMGQEVILRCVPISNHLYFYWYRQILGQKVEFLVSFYNNEISEKSEIFDDQFSVERPDGSNFTLKIRSTKLEDSAMYFCASSRGGAYEQYFGPGTRLTVT.

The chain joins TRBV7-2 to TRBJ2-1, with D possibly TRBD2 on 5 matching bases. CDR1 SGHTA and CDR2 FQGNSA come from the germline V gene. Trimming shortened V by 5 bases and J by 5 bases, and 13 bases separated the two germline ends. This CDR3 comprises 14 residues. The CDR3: CASSEDWPHNEQFF. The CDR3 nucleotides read TGTGCCAGCAGCGAGGACTGGCCCCACAATGAGCAGTTCTTC.

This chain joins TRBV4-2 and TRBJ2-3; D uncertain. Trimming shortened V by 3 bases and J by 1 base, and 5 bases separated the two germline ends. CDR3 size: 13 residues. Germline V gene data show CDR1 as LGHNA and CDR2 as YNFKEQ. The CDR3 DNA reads TGTGCCAGCAGCCAGCCAGGCACAGATACGCAGTATTTT. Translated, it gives CASSQPGTDTQYF.

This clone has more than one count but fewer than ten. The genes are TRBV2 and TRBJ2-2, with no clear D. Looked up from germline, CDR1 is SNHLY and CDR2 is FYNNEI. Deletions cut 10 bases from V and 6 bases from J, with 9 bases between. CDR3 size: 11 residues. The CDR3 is CATTKAGELFF. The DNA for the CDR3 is TGTGCCACCACAAAAGCCGGGGAGCTGTTTTTT.

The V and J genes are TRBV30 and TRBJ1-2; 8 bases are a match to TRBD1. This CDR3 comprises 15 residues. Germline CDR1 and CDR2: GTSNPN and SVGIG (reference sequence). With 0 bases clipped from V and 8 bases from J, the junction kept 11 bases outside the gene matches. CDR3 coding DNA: TGTGCCTGGAGTGTATCTCAGGGGGCTCTCCTCGGCTACACCTTC. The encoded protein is CAWSVSQGALLGYTF.

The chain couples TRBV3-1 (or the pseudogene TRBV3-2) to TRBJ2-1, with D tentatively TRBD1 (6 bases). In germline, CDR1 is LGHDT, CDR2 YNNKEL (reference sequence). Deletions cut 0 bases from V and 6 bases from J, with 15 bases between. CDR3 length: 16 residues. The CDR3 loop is CASSQDGVLGGNEQFF. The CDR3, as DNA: TGTGCCAGCAGCCAAGACGGCGTGCTAGGGGGCAATGAGCAGTTCTTC.

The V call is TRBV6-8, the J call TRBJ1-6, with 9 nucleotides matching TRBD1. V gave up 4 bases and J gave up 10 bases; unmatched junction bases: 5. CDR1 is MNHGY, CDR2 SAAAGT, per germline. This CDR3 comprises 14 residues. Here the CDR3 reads CASSFWDRDSPLHF. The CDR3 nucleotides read TGTGCCAGCAGTTTTTGGGACAGGGACTCACCCCTCCACTTT.

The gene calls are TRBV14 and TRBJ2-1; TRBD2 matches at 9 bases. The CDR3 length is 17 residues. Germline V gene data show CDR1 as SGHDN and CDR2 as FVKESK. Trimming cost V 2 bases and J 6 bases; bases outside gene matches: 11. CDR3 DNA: TGTGCCAGCAGCCAACGCCCTGGAGCGGGGGGCCTCAATGAGCAGTTCTTC. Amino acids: CASSQRPGAGGLNEQFF.

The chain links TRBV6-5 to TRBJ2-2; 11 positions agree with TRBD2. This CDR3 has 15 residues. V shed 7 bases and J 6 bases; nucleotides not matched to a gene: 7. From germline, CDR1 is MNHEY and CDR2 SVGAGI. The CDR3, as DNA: TGTGCCAGCACCATTAGCGGGGGGGCCTCCGGGGAGCTGTTTTTT. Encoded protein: CASTISGGASGELFF.

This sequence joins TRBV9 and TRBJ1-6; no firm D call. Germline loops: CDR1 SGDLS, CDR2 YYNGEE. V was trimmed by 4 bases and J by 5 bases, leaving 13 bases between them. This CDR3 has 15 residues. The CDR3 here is CASSSKAMDNSPLHF. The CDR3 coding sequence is TGTGCCAGCAGCTCTAAAGCAATGGATAATTCACCCCTCCACTTT.

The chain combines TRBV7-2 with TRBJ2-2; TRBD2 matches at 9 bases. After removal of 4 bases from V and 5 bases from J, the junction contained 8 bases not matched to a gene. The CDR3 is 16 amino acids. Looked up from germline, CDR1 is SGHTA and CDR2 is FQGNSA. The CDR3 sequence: CASSSRGLAQTGELFF. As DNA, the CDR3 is TGTGCCAGCAGCTCCCGGGGACTAGCTCAAACCGGGGAGCTGTTTTTT.

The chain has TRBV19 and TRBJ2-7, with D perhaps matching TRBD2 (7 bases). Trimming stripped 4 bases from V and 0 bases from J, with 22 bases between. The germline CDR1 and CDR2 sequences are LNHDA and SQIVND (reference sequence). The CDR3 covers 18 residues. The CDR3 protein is CASSTSSPGGHHSYEQYF. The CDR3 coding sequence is TGTGCCAGTAGTACTTCCAGTCCCGGGGGGCACCACTCCTACGAGCAGTACTTC.

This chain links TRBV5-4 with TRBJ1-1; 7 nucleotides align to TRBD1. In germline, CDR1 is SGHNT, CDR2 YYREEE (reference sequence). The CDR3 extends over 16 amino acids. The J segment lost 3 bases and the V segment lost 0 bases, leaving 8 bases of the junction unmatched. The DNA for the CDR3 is TGTGCCAGCAGCTTGGCCTTGACAGGGAAGGACACTGAAGCTTTCTTT. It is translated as CASSLALTGKDTEAFF.

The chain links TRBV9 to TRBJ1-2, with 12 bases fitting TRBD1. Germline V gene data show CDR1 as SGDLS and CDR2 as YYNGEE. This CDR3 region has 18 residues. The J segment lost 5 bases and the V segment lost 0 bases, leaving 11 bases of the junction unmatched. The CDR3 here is CASSVAGTGGVGFYGYTF. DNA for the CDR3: TGTGCCAGCAGCGTAGCTGGGACAGGGGGCGTGGGTTTTTATGGCTACACCTTC.

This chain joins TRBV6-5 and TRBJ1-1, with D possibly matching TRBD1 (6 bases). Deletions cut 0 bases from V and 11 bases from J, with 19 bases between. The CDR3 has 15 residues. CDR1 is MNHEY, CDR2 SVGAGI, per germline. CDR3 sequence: CASSYSGAGEKAAFF. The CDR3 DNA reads TGTGCCAGCAGTTACTCCGGGGCAGGGGAAAAGGCGGCTTTCTTT.

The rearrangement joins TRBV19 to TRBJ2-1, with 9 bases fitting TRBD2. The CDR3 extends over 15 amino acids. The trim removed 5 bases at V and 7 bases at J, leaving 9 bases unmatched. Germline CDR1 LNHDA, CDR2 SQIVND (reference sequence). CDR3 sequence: CASSRGLAGWNEQFF. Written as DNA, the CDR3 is TGTGCCAGTAGTCGGGGCCTAGCGGGGTGGAATGAGCAGTTCTTC.

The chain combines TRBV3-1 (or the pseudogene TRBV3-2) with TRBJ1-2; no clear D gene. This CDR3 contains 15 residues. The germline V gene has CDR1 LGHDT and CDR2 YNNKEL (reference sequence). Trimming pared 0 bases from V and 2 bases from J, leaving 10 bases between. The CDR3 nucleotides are TGTGCCAGCAGCCAAGATGGAGGGCAGAACTATGGCTACACCTTC. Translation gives CASSQDGGQNYGYTF.

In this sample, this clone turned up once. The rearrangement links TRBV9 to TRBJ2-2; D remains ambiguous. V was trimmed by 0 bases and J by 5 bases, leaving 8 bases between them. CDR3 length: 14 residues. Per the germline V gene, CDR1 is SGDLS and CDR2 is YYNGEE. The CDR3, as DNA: TGTGCCAGCAGCGTAGCGGGTTGGACCGGGGAGCTGTTTTTT. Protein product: CASSVAGWTGELFF.

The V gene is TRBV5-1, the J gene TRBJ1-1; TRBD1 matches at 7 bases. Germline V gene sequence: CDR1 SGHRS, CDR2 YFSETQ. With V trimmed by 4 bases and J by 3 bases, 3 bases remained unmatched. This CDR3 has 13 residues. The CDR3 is CASSQQGHTEAFF. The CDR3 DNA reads TGCGCCAGCAGCCAACAGGGGCACACTGAAGCTTTCTTT.

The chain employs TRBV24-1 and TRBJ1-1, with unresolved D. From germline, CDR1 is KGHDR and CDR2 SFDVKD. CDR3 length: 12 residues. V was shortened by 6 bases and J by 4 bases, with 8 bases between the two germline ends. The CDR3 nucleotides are TGTGCCACCAGTAGACGAGGCACTGAAGCTTTCTTT. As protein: CATSRRGTEAFF.

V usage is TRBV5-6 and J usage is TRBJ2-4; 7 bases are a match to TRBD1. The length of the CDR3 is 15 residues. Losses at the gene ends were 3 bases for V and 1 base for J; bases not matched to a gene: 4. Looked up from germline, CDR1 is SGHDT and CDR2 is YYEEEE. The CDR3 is CASSYSTGAKNIQYF. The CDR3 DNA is TGTGCCAGCAGCTACTCGACAGGGGCCAAAAACATTCAGTACTTC.

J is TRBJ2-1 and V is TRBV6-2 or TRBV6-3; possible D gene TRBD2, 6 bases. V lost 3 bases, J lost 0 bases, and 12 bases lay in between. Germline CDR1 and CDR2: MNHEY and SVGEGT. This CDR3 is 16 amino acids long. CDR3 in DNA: TGTGCCAGCAGTTATCTGGAGGGTAGCTCCTACAATGAGCAGTTCTTC. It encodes CASSYLEGSSYNEQFF.

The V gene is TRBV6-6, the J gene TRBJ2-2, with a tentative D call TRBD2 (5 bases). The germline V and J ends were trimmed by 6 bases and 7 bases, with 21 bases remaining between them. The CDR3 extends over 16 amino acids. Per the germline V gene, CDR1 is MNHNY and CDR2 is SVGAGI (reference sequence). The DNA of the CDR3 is TGTGCCAGCAGGCCCCCATCGGGAACAGTCGGCGGGGAGCTGTTTTTT. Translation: CASRPPSGTVGGELFF.

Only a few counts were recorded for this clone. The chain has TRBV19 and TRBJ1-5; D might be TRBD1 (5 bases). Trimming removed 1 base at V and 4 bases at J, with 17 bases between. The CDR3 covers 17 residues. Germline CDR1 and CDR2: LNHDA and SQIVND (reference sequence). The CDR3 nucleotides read TGTGCCAGTAGTATAGGGAATGTAGGGGCTCCGAATCAGCCCCAGCATTTT. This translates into CASSIGNVGAPNQPQHF.

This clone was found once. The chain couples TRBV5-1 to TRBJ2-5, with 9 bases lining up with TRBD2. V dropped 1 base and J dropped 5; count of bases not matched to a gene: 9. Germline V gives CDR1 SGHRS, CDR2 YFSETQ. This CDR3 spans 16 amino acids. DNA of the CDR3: TGCGCCAGCAGCTTGTCTCCGGGACTAGCAGGGGAGACCCAGTACTTC. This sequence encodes CASSLSPGLAGETQYF.